This TCR beta chain was sequenced in a study of cytomegalovirus exposure and HLA in healthy donors. Whole-study results and caveats: TRBV6-2, TRBV6-3 and some other V segments were unresolvable in 87-base-pair reads. Previous analysis showed most TCR beta V segments were productive about 87% or about 30% of the time. Immune exposure information available was restricted to CMV serostatus.

This donor's CMV serostatus went unrecorded. This CDR3 region has 14 residues. V dropped 1 base and J dropped 5 bases, with 10 bases sitting between them. Looked up from germline, CDR1 is SGHRS and CDR2 is YFSETQ. Vbeta (60) and Jbeta (13) primers were used in the PCR. The repertoire was sequenced with immunoSEQ multiplex PCR; TCRdb's copy has only in-frame clones and lacks some. The profile covers about 140,000 clones, with 65% to 70% appearing a single time and 1.5% to 2% taken by the ten largest. Points on this clone: What it binds is not known.

This chain connects TRBV5-1 to TRBJ2-1; maybe TRBD2 (6 bases). The sequence came from a human donor in good health. Specimen: PBMCs. The CDR3, as DNA: TGCGCCAGCAGCTTGTTTTCGGGAGACAATGAGCAGTTCTTC. Its protein is CASSLFSGDNEQFF.